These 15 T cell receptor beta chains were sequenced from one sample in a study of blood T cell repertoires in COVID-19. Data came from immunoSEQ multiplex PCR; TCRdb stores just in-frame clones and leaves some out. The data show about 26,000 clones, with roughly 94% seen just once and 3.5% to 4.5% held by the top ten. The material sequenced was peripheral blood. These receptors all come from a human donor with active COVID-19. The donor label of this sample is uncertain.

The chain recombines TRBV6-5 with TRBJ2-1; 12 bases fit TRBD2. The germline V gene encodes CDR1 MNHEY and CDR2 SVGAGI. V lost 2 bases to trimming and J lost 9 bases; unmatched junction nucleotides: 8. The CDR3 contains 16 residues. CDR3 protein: CASSYTGLAGLFEQFF. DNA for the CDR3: TGTGCCAGCAGTTACACCGGACTAGCGGGACTTTTTGAGCAGTTCTTC.

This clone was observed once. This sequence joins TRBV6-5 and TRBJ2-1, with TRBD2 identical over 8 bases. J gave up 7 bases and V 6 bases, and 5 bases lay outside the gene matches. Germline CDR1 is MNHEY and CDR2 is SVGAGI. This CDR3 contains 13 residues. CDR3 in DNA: TGTGCCAGCAGACAACTAGCGGCTAATGAGCAGTTCTTC. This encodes CASRQLAANEQFF.

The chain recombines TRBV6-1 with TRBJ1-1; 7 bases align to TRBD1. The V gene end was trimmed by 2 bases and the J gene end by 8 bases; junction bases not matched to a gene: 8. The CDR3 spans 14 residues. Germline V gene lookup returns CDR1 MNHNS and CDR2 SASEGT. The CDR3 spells CASSEWVGGEEAFF. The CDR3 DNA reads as TGTGCCAGCAGTGAATGGGTAGGGGGCGAGGAAGCTTTCTTT.

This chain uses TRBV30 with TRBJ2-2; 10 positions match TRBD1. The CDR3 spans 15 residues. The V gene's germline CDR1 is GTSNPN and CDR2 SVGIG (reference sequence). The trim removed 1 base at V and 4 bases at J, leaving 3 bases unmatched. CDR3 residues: CAWSGDRGRTGELFF. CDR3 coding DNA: TGTGCCTGGAGTGGAGACAGGGGGCGCACCGGGGAGCTGTTTTTT.

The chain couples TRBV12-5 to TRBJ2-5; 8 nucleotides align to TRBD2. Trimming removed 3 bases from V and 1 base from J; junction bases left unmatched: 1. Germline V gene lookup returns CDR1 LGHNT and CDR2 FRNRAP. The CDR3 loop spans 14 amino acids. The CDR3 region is CASGLAGAQETQYF. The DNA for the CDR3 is TGTGCTAGTGGTTTAGCGGGAGCCCAAGAGACCCAGTACTTC.

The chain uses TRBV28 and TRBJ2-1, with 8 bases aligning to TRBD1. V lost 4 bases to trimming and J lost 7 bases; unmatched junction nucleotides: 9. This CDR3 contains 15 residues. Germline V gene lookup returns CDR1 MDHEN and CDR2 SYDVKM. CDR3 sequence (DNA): TGTGCCAGCAGTTCGACAGGGGTCGGTAATAATGAGCAGTTCTTC. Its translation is CASSSTGVGNNEQFF.

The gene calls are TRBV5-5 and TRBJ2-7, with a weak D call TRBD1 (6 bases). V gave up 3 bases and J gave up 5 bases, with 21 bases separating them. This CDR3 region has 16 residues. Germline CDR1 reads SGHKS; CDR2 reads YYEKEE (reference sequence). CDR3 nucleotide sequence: TGTGCCAGCAGCTCCACCCCCGGGACACTCCTGGACGAGCAGTACTTC. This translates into CASSSTPGTLLDEQYF.

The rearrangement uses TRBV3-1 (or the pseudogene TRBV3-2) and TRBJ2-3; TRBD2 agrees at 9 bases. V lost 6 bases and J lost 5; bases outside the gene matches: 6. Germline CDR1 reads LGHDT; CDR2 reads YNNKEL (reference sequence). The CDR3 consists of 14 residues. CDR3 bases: TGTGCCAGCAGAAGAAGGACTAGCGAAGATACGCAGTATTTT. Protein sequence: CASRRRTSEDTQYF.

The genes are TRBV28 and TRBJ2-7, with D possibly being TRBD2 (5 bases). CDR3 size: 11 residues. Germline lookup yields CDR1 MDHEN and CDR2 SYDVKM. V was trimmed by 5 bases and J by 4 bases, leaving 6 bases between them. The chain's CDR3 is CASSGLYEQYF. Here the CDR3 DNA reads TGTGCCAGCAGTGGACTTTACGAGCAGTACTTC.

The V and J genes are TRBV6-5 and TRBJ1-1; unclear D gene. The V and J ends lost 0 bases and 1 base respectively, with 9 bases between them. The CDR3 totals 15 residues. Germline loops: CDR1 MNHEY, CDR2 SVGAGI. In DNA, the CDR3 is TGTGCCAGCAGTTACTCGCCGAGCACGAACACTGAAGCTTTCTTT. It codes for CASSYSPSTNTEAFF.

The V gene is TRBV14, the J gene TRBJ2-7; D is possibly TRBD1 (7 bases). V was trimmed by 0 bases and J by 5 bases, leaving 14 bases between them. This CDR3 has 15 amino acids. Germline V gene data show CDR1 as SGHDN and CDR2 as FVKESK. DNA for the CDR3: TGTGCCAGCAGCCAAGATATTGGAGGGGGCAACGAGCAGTACTTC. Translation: CASSQDIGGGNEQYF.

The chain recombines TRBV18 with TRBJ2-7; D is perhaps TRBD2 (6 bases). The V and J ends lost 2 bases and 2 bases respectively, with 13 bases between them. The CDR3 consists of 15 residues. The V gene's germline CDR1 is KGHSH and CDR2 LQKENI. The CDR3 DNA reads TGTGCCAGCTCACCATTCCGGGAGACCCCCTACGAGCAGTACTTC. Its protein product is CASSPFRETPYEQYF.

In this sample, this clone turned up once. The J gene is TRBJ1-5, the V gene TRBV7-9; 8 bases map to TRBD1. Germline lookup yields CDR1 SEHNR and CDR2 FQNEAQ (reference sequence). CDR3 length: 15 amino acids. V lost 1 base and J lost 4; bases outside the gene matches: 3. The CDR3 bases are TGTGCCAGCAGCTTAGAGGGACAGGCTAATCAGCCCCAGCATTTT. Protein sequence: CASSLEGQANQPQHF.

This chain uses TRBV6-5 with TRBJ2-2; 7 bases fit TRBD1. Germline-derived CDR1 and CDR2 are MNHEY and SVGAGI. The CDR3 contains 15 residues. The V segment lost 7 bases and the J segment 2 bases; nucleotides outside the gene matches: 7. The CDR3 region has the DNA TGTGCCAGCATAACGGGGACAGCTAACACCGGGGAGCTGTTTTTT. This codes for CASITGTANTGELFF.

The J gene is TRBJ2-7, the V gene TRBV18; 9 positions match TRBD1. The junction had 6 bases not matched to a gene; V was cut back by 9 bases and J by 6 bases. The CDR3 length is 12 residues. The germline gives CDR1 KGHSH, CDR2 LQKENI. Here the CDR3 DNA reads TGTGCCAGTAAACAGGGGGCGGGCGAGCAGTACTTC. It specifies CASKQGAGEQYF.